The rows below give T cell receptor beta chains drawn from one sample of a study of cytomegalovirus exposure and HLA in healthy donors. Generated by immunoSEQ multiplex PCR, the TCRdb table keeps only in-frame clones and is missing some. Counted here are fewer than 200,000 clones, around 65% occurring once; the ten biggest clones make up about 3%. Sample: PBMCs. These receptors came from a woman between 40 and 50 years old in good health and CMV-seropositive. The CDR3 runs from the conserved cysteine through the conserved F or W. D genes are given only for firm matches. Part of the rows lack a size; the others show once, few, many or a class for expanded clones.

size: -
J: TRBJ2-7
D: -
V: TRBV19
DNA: TGTGCCAGTAGAAAGGATGGGGGCGCCTACGAGCAGTACTTC
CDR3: CASRKDGGAYEQYF

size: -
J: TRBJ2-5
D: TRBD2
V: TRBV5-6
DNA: TGTGCCAGCAGCTCACCGGGGGGGACTAGCGAATCAGGGACCCAGTACTTC
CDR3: CASSSPGGTSESGTQYF

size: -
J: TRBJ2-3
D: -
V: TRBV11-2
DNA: TGTGCCAGCAGCTTAGTAGCAGGGAAGGATACGCAGTATTTT
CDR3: CASSLVAGKDTQYF

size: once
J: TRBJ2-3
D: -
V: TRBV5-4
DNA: TGTGCCAGCAGGCCGGACTTGCAAACAGATACGCAGTATTTT
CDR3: CASRPDLQTDTQYF

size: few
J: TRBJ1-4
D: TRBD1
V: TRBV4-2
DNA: TGTGCCAGCAGCCAAGACAACAGGGGCAGGGGAAAACTGTTTTTT
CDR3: CASSQDNRGRGKLFF

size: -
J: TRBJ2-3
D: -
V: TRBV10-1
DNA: TGCGCCAGCAGTGAGTTAGCGACAGATACGCAGTATTTT
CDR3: CASSELATDTQYF

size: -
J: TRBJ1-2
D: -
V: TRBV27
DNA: TGTGCCAGCAGCCGAGGGGGACGACAGTTCTATGGCTACCCCTTC
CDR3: CASSRGGRQFYGYPF

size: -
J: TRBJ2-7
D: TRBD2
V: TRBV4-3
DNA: TGCGCCAGCAGCCATCCCCCTCGGGGGCGGGGGGATTACGAGCAGTACTTC
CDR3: CASSHPPRGRGDYEQYF

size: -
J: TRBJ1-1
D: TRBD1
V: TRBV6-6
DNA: TGTGCCAGCAGGGGGACAGCAATGAACACTGAAGCTTTCTTT
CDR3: CASRGTAMNTEAFF

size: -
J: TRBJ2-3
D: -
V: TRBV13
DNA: TGTGCCAGCAGCCCGACAATTTTGGGCACAGATACGCAGTATTTT
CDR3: CASSPTILGTDTQYF

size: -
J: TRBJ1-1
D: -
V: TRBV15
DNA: TGTGCCACCAGCAGAGATGTGAGAAGGGGAGGAGGCACTGAAGCTTTCTTT
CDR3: CATSRDVRRGGGTEAFF

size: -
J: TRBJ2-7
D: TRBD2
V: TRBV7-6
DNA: TGTGCCAGCAGCTTAGCGTTGGGACTAGCGGGAGGGTACGAGCAGTACTTC
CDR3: CASSLALGLAGGYEQYF

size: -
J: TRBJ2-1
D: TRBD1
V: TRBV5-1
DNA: TGCGCCAGTGGGACAGGGGACAATGAGCAGTTCTTC
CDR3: CASGTGDNEQFF

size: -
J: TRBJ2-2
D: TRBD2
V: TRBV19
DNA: TGTGCCAGTAGTTGGGCGGGGGGAGCGAACACCGGGGAGCTGTTTTTT
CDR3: CASSWAGGANTGELFF

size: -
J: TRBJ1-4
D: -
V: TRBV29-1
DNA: TGCAGCGCCCGAGCCCTGATTAATGAAAAACTGTTTTTT
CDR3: CSARALINEKLFF

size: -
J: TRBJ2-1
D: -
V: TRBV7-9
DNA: TGTTCCAGCAGCTTATCTTTAGCGGAAGGTTACTCCTACAATGAGCAGTTCTTC
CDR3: CSSSLSLAEGYSYNEQFF

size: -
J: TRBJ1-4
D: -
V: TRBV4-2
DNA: TGTGCCAGCAGCCAAGAGTTGGTTCTGAGCGAAAAACTGTTTTTT
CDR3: CASSQELVLSEKLFF

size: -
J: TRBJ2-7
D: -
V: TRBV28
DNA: TGTGCCAGCAGAAAACGCCAGGGTGCTACGGACGAGCAGTACTTC
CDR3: CASRKRQGATDEQYF

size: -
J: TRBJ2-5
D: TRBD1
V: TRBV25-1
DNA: TGTGCCAGCAGTGATGGGGACAGGGAAGAGACCCAGTACTTC
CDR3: CASSDGDREETQYF

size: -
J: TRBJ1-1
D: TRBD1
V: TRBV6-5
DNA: TGTGCCAGCAGTCACCCCGGGACAGAGGAAGCTTTCTTT
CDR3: CASSHPGTEEAFF

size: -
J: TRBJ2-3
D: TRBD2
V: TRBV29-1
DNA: TGCAGCGTTGTATCGGGGGGGTTTGCAGATACGCAGTATTTT
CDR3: CSVVSGGFADTQYF

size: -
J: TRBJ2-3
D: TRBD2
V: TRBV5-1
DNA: TGCGCCAGCAGCTTCCGGACTAGCGGGAAACTAGATACGCAGTATTTT
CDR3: CASSFRTSGKLDTQYF

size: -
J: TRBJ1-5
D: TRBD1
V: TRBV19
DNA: TGTGCCAGTAGTAATAGTCCCGGGACAGGCTCAAGCCAGCCCCAGCATTTT
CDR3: CASSNSPGTGSSQPQHF

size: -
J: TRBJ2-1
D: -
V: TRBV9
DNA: TGTGCCAGCAGCAGCCGGGAAAAGGGCTACAATGAGCAGTTCTTC
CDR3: CASSSREKGYNEQFF

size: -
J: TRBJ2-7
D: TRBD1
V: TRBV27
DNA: TGTGCCAGCCGCCCTACAGGGGGCTCTGCCTACGAGCAGTACTTC
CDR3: CASRPTGGSAYEQYF

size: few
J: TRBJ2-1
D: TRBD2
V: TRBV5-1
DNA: TGCGCCAGCAGCTTGGGACTAGCGGTCAATGAGCAGTTCTTC
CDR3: CASSLGLAVNEQFF

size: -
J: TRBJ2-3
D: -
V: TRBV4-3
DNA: TGCGCCAGCAGCCAATATAGCACAGATACGCAGTATTTT
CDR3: CASSQYSTDTQYF

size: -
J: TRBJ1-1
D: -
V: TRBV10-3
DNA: TGTGCCATCAGAACTTCGGGAGTGAATGAAGCTTTCTTT
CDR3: CAIRTSGVNEAFF

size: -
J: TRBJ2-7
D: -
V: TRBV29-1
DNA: TGCAGCGTTGAGGGCAGGTCCTACGAGCAGTACTTC
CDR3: CSVEGRSYEQYF

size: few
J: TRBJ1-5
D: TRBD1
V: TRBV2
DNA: TGTGCCAGCAGTAGGACAGGGGGTTTACAGCCCCAGCATTTT
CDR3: CASSRTGGLQPQHF

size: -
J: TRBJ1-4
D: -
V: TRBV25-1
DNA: TGTGCCAGCGCTCCAGGCGGGCAGGGGCATGAAAAACTGTTTTTT
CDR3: CASAPGGQGHEKLFF

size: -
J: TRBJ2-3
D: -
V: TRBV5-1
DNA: TGCGCCAGCAGCTTGGTAGAGGGATCCACAGATACGCAGTATTTT
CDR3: CASSLVEGSTDTQYF

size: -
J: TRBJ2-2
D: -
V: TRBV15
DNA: TGTGCCACCAGCAGAGAGTTAGCCGGGGAGCTGTTTTTT
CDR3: CATSRELAGELFF

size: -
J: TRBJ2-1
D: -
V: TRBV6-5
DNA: TGTGCCAGCAGTTACGGGGCTAGCTCCTACAATGAGCAGTTCTTC
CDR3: CASSYGASSYNEQFF

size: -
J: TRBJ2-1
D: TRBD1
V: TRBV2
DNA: TGTGCCAGCAGGACTACAGGGGGCGAGCAGTTCTTC
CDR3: CASRTTGGEQFF

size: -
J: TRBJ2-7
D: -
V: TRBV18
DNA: TGTGCCAGCTCACCTGCCGGGACAAGCTACGAGCAGTACTTC
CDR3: CASSPAGTSYEQYF

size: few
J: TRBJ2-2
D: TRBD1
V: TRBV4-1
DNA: TGCGCCAGCAGCCAAGAGGGGGGACAGGGAGGCGGGGAGCTGTTTTTT
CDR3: CASSQEGGQGGGELFF

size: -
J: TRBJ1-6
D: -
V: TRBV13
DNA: TGTGCCAGCAGCTTAGCACCTAGAGACAATTCACCCCTCCACTTT
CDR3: CASSLAPRDNSPLHF

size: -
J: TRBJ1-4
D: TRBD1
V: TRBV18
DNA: TGTGCCAGCTCACCGGGAACAGGGGATGAAAAACTGTTTTTT
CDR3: CASSPGTGDEKLFF

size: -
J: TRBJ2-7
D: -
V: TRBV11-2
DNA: TGTGCCAGCAGCTTCGGGATCTACGAGCAGTACTTC
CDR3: CASSFGIYEQYF

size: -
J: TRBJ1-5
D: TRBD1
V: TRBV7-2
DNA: TGTGCCAGCAGCTTCGGGACAGGGGGCGTTCAGCCCCAGAATTTT
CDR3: CASSFGTGGVQPQNF

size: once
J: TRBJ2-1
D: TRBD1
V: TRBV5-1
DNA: TGCGCCAGCAGCTTCCACGGGACAGGAAACAATGAGCAGTTCTTC
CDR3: CASSFHGTGNNEQFF

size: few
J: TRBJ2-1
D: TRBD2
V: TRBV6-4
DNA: TGTGCCAGCAGTGCTACTAGCGGGAGTCACGCTGAGCAGTTCTTC
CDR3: CASSATSGSHAEQFF

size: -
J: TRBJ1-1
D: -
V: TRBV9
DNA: TGTGCCAGCAGCTCACATGGGGGGGGATGGACTGAAGCTTTCTTT
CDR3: CASSSHGGGWTEAFF

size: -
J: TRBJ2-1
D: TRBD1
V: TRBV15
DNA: TGTGCCACCAGCGGAGGACAGGGCGGCGATGAGCAGTTCTTC
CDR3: CATSGGQGGDEQFF

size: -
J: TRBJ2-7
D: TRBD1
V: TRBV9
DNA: TGTGCCAGCAGCGTATCTTGGACAGGGACCTACGAGCAGTACTTC
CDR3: CASSVSWTGTYEQYF

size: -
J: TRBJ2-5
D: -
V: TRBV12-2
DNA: TGTGCAAGTCGCTCTAGGAAGGCGACCCAGTACTTC
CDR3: CASRSRKATQYF

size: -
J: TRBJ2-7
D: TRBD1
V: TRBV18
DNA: TGTGCCAGCTCACCCGGACAGGCTCGGTACGAGCAGTACTTC
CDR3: CASSPGQARYEQYF

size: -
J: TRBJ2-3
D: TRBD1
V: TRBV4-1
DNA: TGCGCCAGCAGCTCGGGACAGGGGGAAGATACGCAGTATTTT
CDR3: CASSSGQGEDTQYF

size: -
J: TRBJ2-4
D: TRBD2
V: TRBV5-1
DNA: TGCGCCAGCAGCTTGGGAAGCACTAGCGGGGGGGAAAACATTCAGTACTTC
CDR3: CASSLGSTSGGENIQYF

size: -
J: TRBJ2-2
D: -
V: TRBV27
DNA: TGTGCCAGCAGTTTACTATCGGGTTTCCGGGAGCTGTTTTTT
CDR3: CASSLLSGFRELFF

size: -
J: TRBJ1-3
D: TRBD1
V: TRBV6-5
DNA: TGTGCCAGCAGTTCACAGGGGGATCGAAGGAACACCATATATTTT
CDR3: CASSSQGDRRNTIYF

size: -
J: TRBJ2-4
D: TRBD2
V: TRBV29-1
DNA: TGCAGCGCCGGGGAGGGGTCGAACATTCAGTACTTC
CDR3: CSAGEGSNIQYF

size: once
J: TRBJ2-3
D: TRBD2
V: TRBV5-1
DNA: TGCGCCAGCAGCTTGGAGGGGACTAGCGGGGGAAGCACAGATACGCAGTATTTT
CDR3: CASSLEGTSGGSTDTQYF

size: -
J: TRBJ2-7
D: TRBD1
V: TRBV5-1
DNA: TGCGCCAGCAGCTTGGGGACAGGGGGGGTGGAGCAGTACTTC
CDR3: CASSLGTGGVEQYF